This TCR beta chain derives from a study of T cell changes during pregnancy in multiple sclerosis. Produced via immunoSEQ multiplex PCR; TCRdb's table is partial and in-frame only. The profile shows about 42,000 clones, approximately 81% of them singletons. CDR1 and CDR2 (germline): LNHDA, SQIVND (reference sequence). The CDR3 contains 12 residues. Germline trimming cut 4 bases from V and 8 bases from J; bases unmatched to any gene: 0. The sample here was CD4+ T cells from peripheral blood mononuclear cells, taken before pregnancy. This rearrangement joins TRBV19 to TRBJ2-4; 9 bases align to TRBD2. The source of this sequence is a female donor with multiple sclerosis, enrolled in a pregnancy study. The CDR3 DNA follows: TGTGCCAGTAGTACTAGCGGGGACATTCAGTACTTC. Translating gives CASSTSGDIQYF. Combining the CDR3 with reference TRBV19 and TRBJ2-4 gives the whole variable domain DGGITQSPKYLFRKEGQNVTLSCEQNLNHDAMYWYRQDPGQGLRLIYYSQIVNDFQKGDIAEGYSVSREKKESFPLTVTSAQKNPTAFYLCASSTSGDIQYFGAGTRLSVL.